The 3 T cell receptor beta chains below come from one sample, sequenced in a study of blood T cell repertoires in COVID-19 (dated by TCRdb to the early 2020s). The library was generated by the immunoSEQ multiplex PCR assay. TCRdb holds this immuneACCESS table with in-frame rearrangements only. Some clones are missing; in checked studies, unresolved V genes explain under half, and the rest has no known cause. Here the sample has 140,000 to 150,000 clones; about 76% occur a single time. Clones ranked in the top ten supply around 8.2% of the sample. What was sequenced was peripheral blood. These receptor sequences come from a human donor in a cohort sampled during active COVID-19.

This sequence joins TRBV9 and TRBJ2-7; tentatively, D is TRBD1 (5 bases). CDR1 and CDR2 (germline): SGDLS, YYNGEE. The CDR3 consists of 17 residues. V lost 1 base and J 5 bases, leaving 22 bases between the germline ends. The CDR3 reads CASSVRPTGSGADEQYF. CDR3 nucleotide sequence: TGTGCCAGCAGCGTAAGACCCACAGGATCTGGGGCCGACGAGCAGTACTTC. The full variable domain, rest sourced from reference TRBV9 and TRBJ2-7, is DSGVTQTPKHLITATGQRVTLRCSPRSGDLSVYWYQQSLDQGLQFLIQYYNGEERAKGNILERFSAQQFPDLHSELNLSSLELGDSALYFCASSVRPTGSGADEQYFGPGTRLTVT.

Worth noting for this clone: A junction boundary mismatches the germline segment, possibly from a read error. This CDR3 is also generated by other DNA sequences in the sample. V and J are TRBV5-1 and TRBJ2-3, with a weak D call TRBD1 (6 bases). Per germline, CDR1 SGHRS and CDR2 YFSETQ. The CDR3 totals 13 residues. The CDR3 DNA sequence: TGCGCTAGCAGCAGGGACACCACAGATACGCAGTATTTT. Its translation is CASSRDTTDTQYF.

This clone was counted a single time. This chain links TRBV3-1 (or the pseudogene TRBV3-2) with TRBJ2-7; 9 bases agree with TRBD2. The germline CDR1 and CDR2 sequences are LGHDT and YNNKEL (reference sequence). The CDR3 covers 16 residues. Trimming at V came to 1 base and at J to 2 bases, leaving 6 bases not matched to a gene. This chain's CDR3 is CASSQAPGTSPYEQYF. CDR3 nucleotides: TGTGCCAGCAGCCAAGCTCCCGGGACTAGCCCCTACGAGCAGTACTTC.